This T cell receptor beta chain is drawn from a study of tumor-infiltrating lymphocytes in localized non-small cell lung cancer. On the study more broadly: Each patient gave resected tumor and non-adjacent uninvolved lung tissue.

Here immunoSEQ multiplex PCR was the method, and the copy in TCRdb shows in-frame clones only, minus some. Among over 15,000 clones listed, under 75% were seen once. Study outcomes and limitations: Different pieces of the same tissue were used for each assay. TCR sequencing covered a subset of patients with enough tissue. No link was found between tumor T-cell fraction and recurrence-free survival.

As for this clone: What it recognizes is unknown.

The V end was cut by 5 bases, the J end by 4 bases, with 17 bases between. Germline CDR1 and CDR2: LNHDA and SQIVND (reference sequence). CDR3 length: 15 amino acids. The rearrangement links TRBV19 to TRBJ1-2; D gene ambiguous. The TCR comes from a human donor with non-small cell lung cancer. The sample consisted of lung tumor tissue. The CDR3 sequence is CASSHAQSVFYGYTF. CDR3 bases: TGTGCCAGTAGTCACGCCCAATCCGTATTCTATGGCTACACCTTC.